This TCR beta chain was profiled in a study of early T cells in non-severe SARS-CoV-2 infection. The TCR library protocol was used to attach unique molecular identifiers. These identifiers were attached to individual cDNA molecules. TCRdb re-derived calls from the 5' RACE reads in MiXCR, one entry per CDR3 protein. The data hold tens of thousands of distinct CDR3 sequences, with roughly 8.7% observed a single time. This TCR derives from an adult who was a healthcare worker with PCR-confirmed SARS-CoV-2 infection or an uninfected control (not recorded which). Here the sequenced sample was whole blood, taken at baseline.

CDR3 nucleotides: TGTGCCAGCAGTTCGGGACTAGCGCCCAATGAGCAGTTCTTC. It translates to CASSSGLAPNEQFF. The chain is built from TRBV7-2 and TRBJ2-1; 10 nucleotides align to TRBD2. This CDR3 has 14 amino acids. Germline lookup yields CDR1 SGHTA and CDR2 FQGNSA. Losses at the gene ends were 6 bases for V and 6 bases for J; bases not matched to a gene: 5.